This T cell receptor beta chain stems from a study of response to subunit inactivated influenza vaccine. This clonotype has just a few counts. Its antigen is undetermined. Study-wide results and limits: Each seasonal flu vaccination may recruit only limited new T cells, authors suggested.

Via MiXCR, TCRdb re-called the RT-PCR reads, giving one row per CDR3 protein. The sample contains roughly 700,000 distinct CDR3 sequences, around 13% of which appear only once. The source material was PBMCs from blood, sampled approximately 15 days before vaccination. The origin of this receptor is a man aged 50 to 60 who received an inactivated influenza vaccine.

The CDR3 region has the DNA TGCGCCAGCAGCCAAGCCCATTCGGGTTCGGATACGCAGTATTTT. Amino acid sequence: CASSQAHSGSDTQYF. This chain links TRBV4-1 with TRBJ2-3; D remains ambiguous. Germline CDR1 reads MGHRA; CDR2 reads YSYEKL. V was clipped by 1 base and J by 6 bases, with 14 bases between them. The CDR3 contains 15 residues.